Below are 24 T cell receptor beta chains sequenced from a single sample in a study of cytomegalovirus exposure and HLA in healthy donors. PCR used 60 Vbeta primers and 13 Jbeta primers. Clones were read by immunoSEQ multiplex PCR, and TCRdb kept only the in-frame ones, dropping some. This sample has 150,000 or so clones; about two thirds occur once, and the top ten carry under 2%. Sequenced input: PBMCs. These receptor sequences come from a woman in her late teens or twenties in good health and CMV-seronegative.

The V call is TRBV19, the J call TRBJ1-1; tentatively, D is TRBD1 (6 bases). The CDR3 runs to 14 residues. In germline, CDR1 is LNHDA, CDR2 SQIVND (reference sequence). Trimming pared 4 bases from V and 5 bases from J, leaving 14 bases between. Here the CDR3 DNA reads TGTGCCAGTAGTACAGGGGAAGAGTTGACTGAAGCTTTCTTT. It yields the protein CASSTGEELTEAFF.

The gene calls are TRBV7-9 and TRBJ2-2, with no clear D. Trimming left V 5 bases short and J 4 bases short, with 8 bases between. The CDR3 is 13 amino acids. The germline CDR1 and CDR2 sequences are SEHNR and FQNEAQ (reference sequence). The CDR3 DNA reads as TGTGCCAGCAGCGCGACTCTCACCGGGGAGCTGTTTTTT. Its translation is CASSATLTGELFF.

The chain uses TRBV7-2 and TRBJ1-5; D is unclear. V was shortened by 5 bases and J by 2 bases, with 7 bases between the two germline ends. CDR1 and CDR2 (germline): SGHTA, FQGNSA. This CDR3 has 13 residues. The DNA for the CDR3 is TGTGCCAGCAGCCCGAGAGGCAATCAGCCCCAGCATTTT. It specifies CASSPRGNQPQHF.

The V and J genes are TRBV25-1 and TRBJ1-1, with TRBD1 as a possible D gene (5 bases). CDR3 length: 16 residues. Germline CDR1 reads MGHDK; CDR2 reads SYGVNS. Trimming cost V 5 bases and J 1 base, with 17 bases left between them. The CDR3 DNA follows: TGTGCCAGCAGTCCCCAAAGGACACACACGAACACTGAAGCTTTCTTT. It is translated as CASSPQRTHTNTEAFF.

The chain links TRBV5-6 to TRBJ2-2; 13 nucleotides agree with TRBD2. Germline assignment: CDR1 SGHDT and CDR2 YYEEEE. This CDR3 comprises 16 residues. V lost 6 bases, J lost 8 bases, and 10 bases stayed unmatched. The CDR3 sequence is CASNRGTSGKFGELFF. The CDR3 DNA is TGTGCCAGCAACCGAGGGACTAGCGGGAAGTTTGGGGAGCTGTTTTTT.

The chain carries TRBV4-3 and TRBJ1-2; D remains unclear. V was trimmed by 5 bases and J by 7 bases, leaving 17 bases between them. Per germline, CDR1 LGHNA and CDR2 YSLEER. The CDR3 loop spans 14 amino acids. The CDR3 sequence: CASSWRTSQSGYTF. The CDR3 nucleotides are TGCGCCAGCAGCTGGCGGACTAGCCAGTCTGGCTACACCTTC.

The gene calls are TRBV5-6 and TRBJ1-1; D unclear. The CDR3 has 17 amino acids. V dropped 4 bases and J dropped 3 bases, with 22 bases sitting between them. Germline CDR1 and CDR2: SGHDT and YYEEEE. The CDR3 bases are TGTGCCAGCAGCGCCCTAGGGAGGATTCTCACGGACACTGAAGCTTTCTTT. It encodes CASSALGRILTDTEAFF.

The V and J genes are TRBV7-8 and TRBJ2-5; 11 bases are shared with TRBD2. V was pared by 5 bases and J by 5 bases, with 10 bases of the junction left unmatched. This CDR3 has 16 residues. CDR1 and CDR2 from the germline V gene are SGHVS and FQNEAQ. The CDR3 sequence: CASSPPASGRWETQYF. In DNA, the CDR3 is TGTGCCAGCAGCCCGCCGGCTAGCGGGAGGTGGGAGACCCAGTACTTC.

The V gene is TRBV9, the J gene TRBJ2-7; D may be TRBD1 (6 bases). Germline CDR1 and CDR2: SGDLS and YYNGEE. Trimming took off 3 bases at V and 2 bases at J, with 9 bases between the two ends. The CDR3 covers 13 residues. The chain's CDR3 is CASSAGTTYEQYF. The CDR3 nucleotides are TGTGCCAGCAGCGCCGGGACAACCTACGAGCAGTACTTC.

This clone was detected a few times. CDR3 sequence reads: CASSYRSSTYEQYV. As DNA, the CDR3 is TGTGCCAGCAGTTATCGGAGCAGCACCTACGAGCAGTACGTC. The rearrangement uses TRBV6-6 and TRBJ2-7, with unresolved D. Trimming removed 3 bases at V and 2 bases at J, with 11 bases between. CDR3 length: 14 residues. Germline-derived CDR1 and CDR2 are MNHNY and SVGAGI (reference sequence).

The chain carries TRBV7-6 and TRBJ2-5; D is perhaps TRBD2 (6 bases). Trimming removed 3 bases from V and 5 bases from J, with 13 bases in between. CDR3 length equals 14 residues. The germline V gene has CDR1 SGHVS and CDR2 FNYEAQ. For the CDR3, the DNA is TGTGCCAGCAGCTTCTCTCGGGAGCGGGAGACCCAGTACTTC. Its translation: CASSFSRERETQYF.

The J gene is TRBJ2-5, the V gene TRBV18; TRBD1 matches at 8 bases. CDR1 KGHSH and CDR2 LQKENI come from the germline V gene. Germline trimming cut 2 bases from V and 4 bases from J; bases unmatched to any gene: 9. This CDR3 region has 16 residues. This chain's CDR3 is CASSPIPGGSGETQYF. The CDR3 DNA is TGTGCCAGCTCACCAATCCCAGGGGGCTCTGGAGAGACCCAGTACTTC.

This chain links TRBV11-2 with TRBJ2-7; D remains unclear. CDR1 and CDR2 (germline): SGHAT, FQNNGV. Trimming shortened V by 5 bases and J by 1 base, and 15 bases separated the two germline ends. The CDR3 consists of 15 residues. CDR3 bases: TGTGCCAGCAGCCAAGTGGCAGGCCTTTCCTACGAGCAGTACTTC. Residues: CASSQVAGLSYEQYF.

J is TRBJ2-7 and V is TRBV19; 13 nucleotides align to TRBD2. V dropped 4 bases and J dropped 4; count of bases not matched to a gene: 4. The CDR3 sequence is 15 residues long. Germline CDR1 LNHDA, CDR2 SQIVND (reference sequence). The CDR3 DNA reads TGTGCCAGTAGTAGGACTAGCGGGAGTTTATACGAGCAGTACGTC. Protein sequence: CASSRTSGSLYEQYV.

The chain employs TRBV9 and TRBJ2-1, with 8 bases matching TRBD2. There are 15 residues in the CDR3. V lost 0 bases, J lost 5 bases, and 4 bases stayed unmatched. Germline assignment: CDR1 SGDLS and CDR2 YYNGEE. The CDR3 sequence is CASSVGLARNNEQFF. The CDR3 nucleotides are TGTGCCAGCAGCGTAGGACTAGCGAGAAACAATGAGCAGTTCTTC.

V usage is TRBV5-1 and J usage is TRBJ1-3; unclear D gene. Germline-derived CDR1 and CDR2 are SGHRS and YFSETQ. The V and J ends lost 1 base and 2 bases respectively, with 7 bases between them. The CDR3 loop spans 14 amino acids. Here the CDR3 reads CASSLSRAGNTIYF. In DNA form, the CDR3 reads TGCGCCAGCAGCTTGTCGAGGGCTGGAAACACCATATATTTT.

The rearrangement uses TRBV11-3 and TRBJ2-1; D perhaps matches TRBD1 (6 bases). Trimming removed 4 bases at V and 6 bases at J, with 16 bases between. Germline values: CDR1 SGHNT, CDR2 YENEEA. The CDR3 covers 15 residues. The CDR3 protein is CASSSVRTDSNEQFF. The CDR3 DNA follows: TGTGCCAGCAGCTCAGTTCGGACAGATAGCAATGAGCAGTTCTTC.

The chain recombines TRBV5-1 with TRBJ2-3; no clear D gene. With 1 base removed from V and 3 bases from J, the gap between germline ends came to 12 bases. CDR3 size: 15 residues. Germline V CDR1 and CDR2: SGHRS, YFSETQ. The CDR3 sequence is CASSLPSGQTDTQYF. CDR3 sequence (DNA): TGCGCCAGCAGCTTGCCGTCTGGGCAAACAGATACGCAGTATTTT.

The gene calls are TRBV4-1 and TRBJ1-1; a possible D gene is TRBD1 (5 bases). Trimming removed 3 bases at V and 6 bases at J, with 11 bases between. Per germline, CDR1 MGHRA and CDR2 YSYEKL. The CDR3 consists of 13 residues. CDR3 sequence: CASSQHRGAEAFF. The CDR3 DNA sequence: TGCGCCAGCAGCCAGCACCGGGGGGCTGAAGCTTTCTTT.

The rearrangement uses TRBV10-3 and TRBJ2-5; tentatively, D is TRBD2 (6 bases). Matching the DNA end better, TRBJ2-7 makes the J call doubtful. CDR1 and CDR2 (germline): ENHRY, SYGVKD. The CDR3 extends over 16 amino acids. DNA of the CDR3: TGTGCCATCAGTGACCCCCTCGCCGCGGGACTCTACGAGCAGTACTTC. As protein: CAISDPLAAGLYEQYF.

The chain is built from TRBV7-9 and TRBJ2-1; maybe TRBD1 (5 bases). The V gene's germline CDR1 is SEHNR and CDR2 FQNEAQ (reference sequence). The CDR3 length is 13 residues. V gave up 1 base and J gave up 11 bases, with 12 bases separating them. CDR3 region: CASSLGGADQQFF. CDR3 nucleotides: TGTGCCAGCAGCTTAGGGGGCGCAGACCAGCAGTTCTTC.

J is TRBJ1-4 and V is TRBV9, with D unresolved. The germline gives CDR1 SGDLS, CDR2 YYNGEE. The CDR3 covers 14 residues. V was trimmed by 0 bases and J by 7 bases, leaving 10 bases between them. In nucleotides, the CDR3 is TGTGCCAGCAGCGTAGGGGTGGCAGGTGAAAAACTGTTTTTT. Translating it yields CASSVGVAGEKLFF.

The chain couples TRBV4-1 to TRBJ1-2; 9 bases fit TRBD1. Germline CDR1 is MGHRA and CDR2 is YSYEKL. The CDR3 has 16 residues. The V gene end was trimmed by 1 base and the J gene end by 2 bases; junction bases not matched to a gene: 5. CDR3 loop: CASSQAPGTGNYGYTF. For the CDR3, the DNA is TGCGCCAGCAGCCAAGCCCCCGGGACAGGGAACTATGGCTACACCTTC.

The chain uses TRBV18 and TRBJ2-1, with 9 bases aligning to TRBD1. This CDR3 is 15 amino acids long. CDR1 KGHSH and CDR2 LQKENI come from the germline V gene. Trimming cost V 3 bases and J 6 bases; bases outside gene matches: 6. CDR3 in amino acids: CASSPTGGSPNEQFF. The DNA of the CDR3 is TGTGCCAGCTCACCCACAGGGGGCTCTCCCAATGAGCAGTTCTTC.